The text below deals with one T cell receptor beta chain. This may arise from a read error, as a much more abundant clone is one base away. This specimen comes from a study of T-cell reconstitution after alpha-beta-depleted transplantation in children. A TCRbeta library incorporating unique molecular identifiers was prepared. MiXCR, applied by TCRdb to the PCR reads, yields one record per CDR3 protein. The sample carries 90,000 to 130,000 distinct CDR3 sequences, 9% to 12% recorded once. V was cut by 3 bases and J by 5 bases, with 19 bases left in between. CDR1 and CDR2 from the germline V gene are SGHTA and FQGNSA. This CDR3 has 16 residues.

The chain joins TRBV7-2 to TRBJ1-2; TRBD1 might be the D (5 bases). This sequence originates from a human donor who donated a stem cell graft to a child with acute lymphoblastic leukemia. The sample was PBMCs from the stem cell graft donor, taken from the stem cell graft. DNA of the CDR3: TGTGCCAGCAGCTTCCTTGAGACAGAACTCAATTATGGCTACACCTTC. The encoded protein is CASSFLETELNYGYTF.